This TCR beta chain emerged from a study of cytomegalovirus exposure and HLA in healthy donors (dated by TCRdb to between 2016 and 2019). As for the study more broadly: According to an earlier analysis of 450 to 650 of the donors, 150 million to 200 million T cells yielded 90 million to 130 million unique TCR beta sequences and about 280 Gb of sequence data. The number of donors typed differed by locus, with 629-630 for A, B, C, DRB1 and DQB1, around 560 for DQA1, about 610 for DPA1, and around 460 for DPB1. Roughly 300 gigabases of sequencing data and 70 million to 100 million unique TCR sequences made up an early release that covered fewer than 650 HLA-typed donors. On average, 235,054 unique TCR beta nucleotide sequences were sequenced per donor among 398 genotyped donors of the cohort, with around 19% of those sequences being non-productive. An earlier analysis of a few hundred of the donors applied high-throughput TCR beta sequencing to assess whether each TCR beta V gene segment acted as functional or pseudogenic. In a later genetic analysis, genome-wide SNP genotypes for about three fifths of the roughly 670 donors were used, and that subset was treated as a discovery cohort. To study patterns of TCR occurrence, a later analysis re-analyzed previously published TCR beta repertoires from more than 550 donors and added high-resolution HLA genotyping. Of the 300 to 500 genotyped donors, roughly 80% were placed in the genetic ancestry cluster associated with self-reported Caucasian donors. Class I and class II HLA loci were covered by the typing at four-digit resolution. Donor age, sex, ethnicity and CMV serostatus were compiled together with the repertoire data. To predict cytomegalovirus infection status, the study combined high-throughput TCR immunosequencing, statistical association of individual TCRs with disease status, and machine learning. The study used immunosequencing to profile the T cell repertoires of around 600 subjects and linked those repertoires to cytomegalovirus serostatus. The study was designed to test whether signatures of past pathogen exposure could be identified by cataloging public T cell receptors. Every repertoire in the discovery cohort had been generated on one and the same sequencing platform. The later analysis used no new phenotypic data to find candidate immune exposures, relying instead on TCR beta sequences and their occurrence across donors. A separate validation cohort of 100 to 150 different subjects was used in addition to the roughly 670-subject first cohort. Because of strong linkage in the cohort, roughly 5 DR-DQ haplotypes were treated as single units for association and clustering.

The germline V end is reduced by 4 bases and the J end by 4 bases; junction bases left unmatched: 3. The CDR3, from cysteine to phenylalanine, totals 13 residues. Only the CDR3 DNA is retained, 39 bases long and in frame from the first base. The germline V gene (reference sequence) yields SGHNT for CDR1 and YYREEE for CDR2. In total, approximately 690 healthy bone marrow donors made up the cohort. At the time of sampling, every cohort member was nominally healthy, though immune exposures that went unrecorded were likely present. Of the 700 or so cohort members, 250 to 300 had positive CMV serostatus and just over 350 had negative CMV serostatus, and CMV serostatus was not recorded for the donor. Every donor gave a peripheral blood sample, and the peripheral blood mononuclear cells from that sample were used for TCR beta sequencing. Genomic DNA extraction from the blood cell samples was performed with the Qiagen DNeasy Blood Extraction Kit.

Note on this clone: Its cognate antigen has yet to be identified. Base qualities are missing; no much larger clone stands one base away.

The method was the immunoSEQ multiplex PCR assay. For the multiplex PCR, a mixture combining 60 forward primers for TCR Vbeta segments and 13 reverse primers for TCR Jbeta segments was used. The CDR3 region of rearranged TCR beta genes was amplified from genomic DNA by a multiplex PCR assay. The amplified TCR beta libraries were sequenced on the Illumina HiSeq System as 87-base-pair reads. In the paper's pipeline: A later analysis counted about 80 million unique TCR beta chains across the 550 to 800 repertoires, and about 10 million of these chains were shared by at least two donors. Raw reads were error-corrected and collapsed into unique sequences with a nearest-neighbor algorithm that merged closely related sequences to remove PCR and sequencing errors. CDR3 sequences were aligned to IMGT reference sequences to assign V, D and J gene segments. For a sequence to be retained, at least a six-nucleotide match to both a V gene segment and a J gene segment was required. A rearrangement was called productive if the CDR3 had no stop codons and remained in frame with V and J, and every other rearrangement was called non-productive. CDR3 was defined according to IMGT convention as the region running from the second conserved V-encoded cysteine to the conserved J-encoded phenylalanine. Sequences without an unambiguous match to a single V gene segment were excluded from the earlier analysis of about 600 of the donors. In an earlier analysis of around 590 of the donors, a V segment was called functional when productive rearrangements were above 56.7%, and segregating when the standard deviation between donors exceeded 5%. To diagnose cytomegalovirus status from the catalog of TCR beta chain sequences, a statistical classification framework was built. In a later analysis, V and J genes were assigned by comparing TCR nucleotide sequences against IMGT/GENE-DB human TR gene sequences. The TCRdist pipeline was used in a later analysis to assign CDR3 sequences and most-parsimonious VDJ recombination scenarios. In a later analysis, each TCR beta chain was defined by its CDR3 amino acid sequence together with its V-gene family, and reads lacking a unique V-gene family were excluded. As a way to deal with suspected cross-contamination and a sequencing artifact, a later analysis dropped 450 to 600 nucleotide sequences that were highly shared and had low generation probability. A later analysis calculated a clonal expansion index for each public chain from normalized within-repertoire ranks of inferred template counts. A later analysis computed generation probabilities with a VDJ recombination model fitted to out-of-frame rearrangements, and checked the results against IGoR. In a later analysis, TCR-TCR, TCR-HLA and TCR-CMV co-occurrence was scored with hypergeometric tests, and a repertoire-size bias correction was applied to TCR pairs. To estimate false discovery rates, a later analysis permuted the HLA or CMV assignments 20 times. In a later analysis, co-occurring TCRs were grouped using DBSCAN, and TCRdist sequence similarity was added for clustering within HLA-allele-positive subsets. Repertoires with fewer than 30,000 or more than 120,000 public chains were left out of co-occurrence clustering, as were about 5 repertoires with anomalous nucleotide sharing. TCRdb obtained this table from immuneACCESS and retained in-frame rearrangements with V and J assigned. These tables miss some clones; where compared with another copy, unresolved V genes account for less than half of the shortfall, and the remainder is unexplained. V, J and clone size were drawn from that table, and D and trimming were deduced from the DNA. The sample has 210,000 or so clones on record, 85% to 90% of them singletons. The ten biggest clones cover over 1% of the sample.

The full study reports these points: A total of fewer than 200 TCR beta chains were listed by the study as associated with cytomegalovirus. Specific HLA alleles were associated with 18,000 or so TCR beta sequences at a false discovery rate of 0.05 in a later analysis. According to a later genetic analysis, donors in an Asian-associated ancestry cluster had fewer N-insertions in productive TCRs than the roughly 660-donor mean. Broadly in line with IMGT annotations, most TCR beta V segments showed up in productive rearrangements about 87% or about 30% of the time in an earlier analysis of several hundred of the donors. Because counts were too low, approximately 15 rarely observed V segments, including chromosome 9 orphons, were excluded from the earlier analysis of under 650 of the donors. According to the authors, the approach could potentially be generalized to other disease states and immunological phenotypes. HLA typing was unavailable for some donors at each locus, so association tests used only the typed subset. Some IMGT-functional V segments, including TRBV6-2 and TRBV6-3, could not be distinguished by the 87-base-pair reads and were therefore excluded. Only TCR beta chains were sequenced in this cohort, and the absence of alpha or paired-chain data limited detectable features. In a later analysis, the rate of TCR association differed among HLA loci, with DRB1 alleles having the most associated TCRs and HLA-C alleles having the fewest. When HLA alleles, especially DR and DQ, strongly co-occurred, attributing TCR associations to individual alleles was difficult. Across donors, most TCR sequences were observed very rarely, whereas some public TCRs were present in many individuals. CMV serostatus was the only immune exposure information available for the cohort. An association between a missense DCLRE1C variant and V-gene and J-gene trimming of TCR beta chains was found in a later genetic analysis and replicated in an independent cohort. In vitro tests confirmed that a few of the cytomegalovirus-associated TCR beta chains recognize cytomegalovirus antigens. Linkage disequilibrium might explain the correlated functional status among segregating V segments, but an unknown experimental factor could not be excluded. According to a later analysis, parvovirus B19, influenza, CMV and Epstein-Barr virus appeared linked to several top co-occurrence clusters. The presence/absence analyses assumed that sequencing depth was roughly uniform across donors, and that assumption may not be true. Cytomegalovirus status was reported to be diagnosed by the classifier with high specificity and sensitivity in both the original and validation cohorts. A further reported finding was that TCR beta sequences accurately predicted the HLA-A and HLA-B alleles for most subjects in the first cohort. Compared with equally common non-associated chains, HLA-associated TCR beta chains in a later analysis were more clonally expanded and had lower generation probabilities. According to a later analysis, most CMV-associated TCR beta chains appeared to be HLA-restricted, and the HLA associations seemed to be driven largely by CMV exposure. A cluster of highly shared sequence variants was judged likely to represent a technical artifact of the sequencing pipeline.

This receptor was taken from a human donor in good health. The source material was PBMCs. Rearrangement joined TRBV5-4 to TRBJ2-5; 8 middle bases align to TRBD1. The DNA sequence is given as TGTGCCAGCAGCGTAACAGGGGGAGAGACCCAGTACTTC. The resulting protein is CASSVTGGETQYF.